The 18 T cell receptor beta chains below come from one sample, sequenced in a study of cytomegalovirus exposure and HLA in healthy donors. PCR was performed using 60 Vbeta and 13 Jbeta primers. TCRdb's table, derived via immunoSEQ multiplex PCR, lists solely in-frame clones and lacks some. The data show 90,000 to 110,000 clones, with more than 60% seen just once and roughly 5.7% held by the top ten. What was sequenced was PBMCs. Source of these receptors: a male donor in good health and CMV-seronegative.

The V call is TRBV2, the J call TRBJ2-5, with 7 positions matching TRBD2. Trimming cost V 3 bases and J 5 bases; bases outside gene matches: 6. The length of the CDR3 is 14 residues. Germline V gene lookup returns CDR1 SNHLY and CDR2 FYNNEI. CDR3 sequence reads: CASSDRPGGETQYF. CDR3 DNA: TGTGCCAGCAGTGATAGACCCGGGGGGGAGACCCAGTACTTC.

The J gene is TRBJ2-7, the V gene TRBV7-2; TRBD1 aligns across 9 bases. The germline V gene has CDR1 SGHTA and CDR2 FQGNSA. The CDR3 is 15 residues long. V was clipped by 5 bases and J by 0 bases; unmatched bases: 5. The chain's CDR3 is CASSTGQGTSYEQYF. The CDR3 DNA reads TGTGCCAGCAGCACAGGACAGGGGACCTCCTACGAGCAGTACTTC.

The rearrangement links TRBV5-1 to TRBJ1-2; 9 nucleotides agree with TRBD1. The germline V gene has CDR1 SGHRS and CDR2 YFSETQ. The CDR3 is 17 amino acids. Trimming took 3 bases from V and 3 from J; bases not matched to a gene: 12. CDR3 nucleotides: TGCGCCAGCAGCTGGGAGGGCGGGACAGGGACGTACTATGGCTACACCTTC. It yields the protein CASSWEGGTGTYYGYTF.

CDR3 in DNA: TGTGCCAGCAGCCCAAGAAAGGGGACTAGCGTCAATGAGCAGTTCTTC. It specifies CASSPRKGTSVNEQFF. The chain has TRBV4-2 and TRBJ2-1, with 10 bases aligning to TRBD2. The germline gives CDR1 LGHNA, CDR2 YNFKEQ. The CDR3 runs to 16 residues. Unmatched junction bases numbered 9, after V lost 4 bases and J lost 6 bases.

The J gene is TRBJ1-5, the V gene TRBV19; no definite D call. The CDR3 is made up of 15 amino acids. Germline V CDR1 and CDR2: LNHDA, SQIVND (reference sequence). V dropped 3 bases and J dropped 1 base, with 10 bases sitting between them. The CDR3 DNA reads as TGTGCCAGTAGTATCCCCAGGCCCAGCAATCAGCCCCAGCATTTT. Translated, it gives CASSIPRPSNQPQHF. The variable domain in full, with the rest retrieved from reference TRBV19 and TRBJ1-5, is DGGITQSPKYLFRKEGQNVTLSCEQNLNHDAMYWYRQDPGQGLRLIYYSQIVNDFQKGDIAEGYSVSREKKESFPLTVTSAQKNPTAFYLCASSIPRPSNQPQHFGDGTRLSIL.

CDR3 loop: CASAGQLAYEQYF. The CDR3 nucleotides read TGTGCCAGCGCGGGCCAGCTAGCGTACGAGCAGTACTTC. The chain joins TRBV2 to TRBJ2-7; the D gene is possibly TRBD2 (6 bases). The CDR3 runs to 13 residues. V was trimmed by 8 bases and J by 4 bases, leaving 15 bases between them. Germline-derived CDR1 and CDR2 are SNHLY and FYNNEI.

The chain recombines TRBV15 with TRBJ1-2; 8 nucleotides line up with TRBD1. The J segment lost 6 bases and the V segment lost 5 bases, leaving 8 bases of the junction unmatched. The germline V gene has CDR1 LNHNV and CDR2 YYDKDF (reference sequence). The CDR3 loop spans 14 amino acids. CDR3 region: CATSSRTGMNGYTF. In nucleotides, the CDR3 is TGTGCCACCAGCTCTCGGACAGGGATGAATGGCTACACCTTC.

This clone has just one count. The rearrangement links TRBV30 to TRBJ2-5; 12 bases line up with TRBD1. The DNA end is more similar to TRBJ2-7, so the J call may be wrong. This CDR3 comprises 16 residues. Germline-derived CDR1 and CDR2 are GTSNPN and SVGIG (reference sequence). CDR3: CAWSSLRDRGRYEQYF. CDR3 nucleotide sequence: TGTGCCTGGAGTTCCCTCCGGGACAGGGGGCGTTACGAGCAGTACTTC.

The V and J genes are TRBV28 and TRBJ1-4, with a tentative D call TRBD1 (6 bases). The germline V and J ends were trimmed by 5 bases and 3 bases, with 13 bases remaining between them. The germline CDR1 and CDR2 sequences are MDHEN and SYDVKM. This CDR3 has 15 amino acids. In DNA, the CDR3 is TGTGCCAGCAGTCGCTACAGGGTACCTAATGAAAAACTGTTTTTT. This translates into CASSRYRVPNEKLFF.

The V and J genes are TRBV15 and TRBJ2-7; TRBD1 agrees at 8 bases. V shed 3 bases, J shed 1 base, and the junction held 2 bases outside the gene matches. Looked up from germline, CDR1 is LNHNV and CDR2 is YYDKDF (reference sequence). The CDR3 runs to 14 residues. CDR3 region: CATSSGDRSYEQYF. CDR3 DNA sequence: TGTGCCACCAGCAGCGGGGACAGGTCCTACGAGCAGTACTTC.

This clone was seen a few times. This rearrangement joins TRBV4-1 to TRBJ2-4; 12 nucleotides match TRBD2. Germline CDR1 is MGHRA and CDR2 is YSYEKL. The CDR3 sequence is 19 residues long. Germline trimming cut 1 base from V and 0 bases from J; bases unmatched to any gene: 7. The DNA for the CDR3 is TGCGCCAGCAGCCAAGGGCTAGCGGGAGGGCCGGGAGCCAAAAACATTCAGTACTTC. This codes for CASSQGLAGGPGAKNIQYF.

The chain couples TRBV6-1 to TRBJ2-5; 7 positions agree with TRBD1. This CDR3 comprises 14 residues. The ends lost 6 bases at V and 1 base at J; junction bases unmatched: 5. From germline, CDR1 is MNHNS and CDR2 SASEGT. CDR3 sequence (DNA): TGTGCCAGCAGCTTGGACAGGACCCAAGAGACCCAGTACTTC. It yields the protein CASSLDRTQETQYF.

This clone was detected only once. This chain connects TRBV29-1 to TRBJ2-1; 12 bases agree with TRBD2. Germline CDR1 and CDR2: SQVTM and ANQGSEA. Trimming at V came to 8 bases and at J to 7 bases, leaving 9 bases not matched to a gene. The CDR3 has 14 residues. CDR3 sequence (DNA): TGCAGCTCTGCGACTAGCGGGAGACCGAATGAGCAGTTCTTC. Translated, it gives CSSATSGRPNEQFF.

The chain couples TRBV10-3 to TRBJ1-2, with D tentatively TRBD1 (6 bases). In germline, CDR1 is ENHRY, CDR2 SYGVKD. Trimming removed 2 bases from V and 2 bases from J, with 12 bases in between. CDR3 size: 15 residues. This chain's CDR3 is CAISEGGASNYGYTF. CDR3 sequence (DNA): TGTGCCATCAGTGAGGGGGGGGCGTCAAACTATGGCTACACCTTC.

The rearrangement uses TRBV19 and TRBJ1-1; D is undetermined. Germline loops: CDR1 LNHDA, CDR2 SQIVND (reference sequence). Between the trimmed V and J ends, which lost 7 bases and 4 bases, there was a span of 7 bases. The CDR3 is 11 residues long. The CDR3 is CASTKLTEAFF. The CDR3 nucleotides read TGTGCCAGTACAAAACTCACTGAAGCTTTCTTT. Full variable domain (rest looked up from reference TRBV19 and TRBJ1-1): DGGITQSPKYLFRKEGQNVTLSCEQNLNHDAMYWYRQDPGQGLRLIYYSQIVNDFQKGDIAEGYSVSREKKESFPLTVTSAQKNPTAFYLCASTKLTEAFFGQGTRLTVV.

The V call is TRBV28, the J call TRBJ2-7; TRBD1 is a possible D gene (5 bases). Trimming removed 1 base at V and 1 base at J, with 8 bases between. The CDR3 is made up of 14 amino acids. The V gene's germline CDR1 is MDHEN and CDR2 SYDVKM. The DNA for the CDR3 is TGTGCCAGCAGTTTATTGACAGATTCCTACGAGCAGTACTTC. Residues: CASSLLTDSYEQYF.

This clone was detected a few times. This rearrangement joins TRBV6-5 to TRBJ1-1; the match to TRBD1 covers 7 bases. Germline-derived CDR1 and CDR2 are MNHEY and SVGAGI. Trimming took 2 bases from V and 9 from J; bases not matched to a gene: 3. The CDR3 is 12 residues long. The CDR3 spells CASSYRDSQAFF. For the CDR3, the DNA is TGTGCCAGCAGTTACCGGGACAGCCAAGCTTTCTTT.

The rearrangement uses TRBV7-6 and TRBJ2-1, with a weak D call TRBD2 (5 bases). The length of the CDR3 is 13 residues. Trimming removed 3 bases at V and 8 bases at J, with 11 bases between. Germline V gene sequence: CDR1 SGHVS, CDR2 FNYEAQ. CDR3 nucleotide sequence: TGTGCCAGCAGCTTGGGATTAGCGTATGAGCAGTTCTTC. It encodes CASSLGLAYEQFF.